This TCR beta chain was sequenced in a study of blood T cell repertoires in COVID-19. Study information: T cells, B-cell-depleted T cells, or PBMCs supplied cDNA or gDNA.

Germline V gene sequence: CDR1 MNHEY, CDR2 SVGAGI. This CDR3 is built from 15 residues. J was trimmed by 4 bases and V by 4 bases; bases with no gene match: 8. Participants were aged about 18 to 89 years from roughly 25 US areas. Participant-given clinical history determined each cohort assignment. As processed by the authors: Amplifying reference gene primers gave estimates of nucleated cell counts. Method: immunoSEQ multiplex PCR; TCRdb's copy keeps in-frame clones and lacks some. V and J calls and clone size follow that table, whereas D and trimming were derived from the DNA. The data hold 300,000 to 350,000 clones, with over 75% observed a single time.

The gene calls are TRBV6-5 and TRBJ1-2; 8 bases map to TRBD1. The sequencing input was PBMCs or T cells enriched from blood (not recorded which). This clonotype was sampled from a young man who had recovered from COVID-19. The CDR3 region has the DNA TGTGCCAGCAGTTCAGATCGACAGGGGCCCTATGGCTACACCTTC. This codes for CASSSDRQGPYGYTF.